This T cell receptor beta chain was found in a study of T-cell reconstitution after alpha-beta-depleted transplantation in children. Study-wide results and caveats: Newly generated T cells supplied most T-cell counts and diversity one year post-transplant. Roughly two months post-transplant, alpha-beta T cells reportedly originated from several hundred graft clones that had expanded. Some patients showed high day-60 TCRbeta diversity, which derived from surviving recipient T cells and thymic progenitors.

This clonotype was counted ten times or more. What it recognizes is unknown. Researchers prepared the TCRbeta library using unique molecular identifiers, the study reports. TCRdb used MiXCR to reprocess the PCR reads, holding one entry per CDR3 protein. Among about 150,000 distinct CDR3 sequences listed, around 10% were seen once. Germline V gives CDR1 DFQATT, CDR2 SNEGSKA (reference sequence). V lost 5 bases and J 8 bases, leaving 18 bases between the germline ends. The CDR3 sequence is 14 residues long. The material sequenced was PBMCs, taken before TCRalphabeta/CD19-depleted stem cell transplant. The J gene is TRBJ1-4, the V gene TRBV20-1, with a weak D call TRBD1 (5 bases). The receptor was isolated from a boy younger than 10 with acute myeloid leukemia, due to receive a stem cell transplant. CDR3 DNA: TGCAGTGCTGGGGGTCGGGTAACGAGGGAAAAACTGTTTTTT. Its translation is CSAGGRVTREKLFF.